The source of this T cell receptor beta chain is a study of identical twins (TCRdb year 2016). With regard to the full study: The study deep-sequenced TCR alpha and beta repertoires from monozygotic twins, unrelated adults of various ages and cord blood to test whether fetal clonotypes persist. Replicate twin experiments were performed at different times using different library preparation protocols to rule out contamination. The full study reports these points: In monozygotic twins, out-of-frame TCR alpha sharing was systematically underestimated by recombination models, although the models agreed with sharing between unrelated individuals. Fewer insertions were carried by abundant cord blood beta clonotypes; a weaker similar trend was observed in young adult naive repertoires, while no such trend was observed in memory repertoires. Conclusions relied on cross-sectional statistical analysis, since the same donors could not be followed over many years. The excess sharing between twins in beta out-of-frame sequences was weaker because fewer shared sequences reduced the signal-to-noise ratio. Compared with coincidental sharing between unrelated individuals, an excess of low generation-probability sequences was observed among out-of-frame TCR alpha sequences shared between twins. Invariant T cells such as MAIT and iNKT could partly confound zero-insertion analyses, although diverse VJ usage argued against such confounding for most clonotypes.

The germline V gene provides CDR1 SNHLY and CDR2 FYNNEI. V lost 1 base and J lost 8 bases; the stretch between them is 6 bases long. Taken from cysteine to phenylalanine, the CDR3 has 12 residues. Just the 36-base CDR3 DNA is kept, in frame starting at base 1. To note about this clonotype: Its antigen is currently not known. One base away there is no much larger clone; base qualities are not given.

Every donor in the study was a healthy Caucasian. The twin cohort comprised three pairs of female monozygotic twins, all aged roughly 18 to 29 years. Peripheral blood mononuclear cells were the source from which RNA for the TCR libraries was isolated. Library creation used 5' RACE. The sample was run on an Illumina HiSeq 2000. A universal primer binding site was introduced by template switching, and a unique molecular identifier was present in the final cDNA, enabling accurate counting of TCR cDNA molecules. First-strand cDNA for TCR alpha and beta chains was synthesized from specific primers in the conserved constant-segment region. To control for contamination, every cDNA library carried two barcodes: a SMART-Mk sample barcode plus Illumina barcodes. TruSeq adapter sequences, together with Illumina sample barcodes, were added in two successive PCR steps. The Illumina HiSeq platform was used with custom primers to sequence TCR alpha and beta cDNA libraries. The paper's processing steps were these. Raw reads were processed with MiGEC to extract unique molecular identifiers, and MiXCR was used to determine CDR3 positions. Recombination models were inferred per individual with the repgenHMM and IGoR tools using an EM algorithm. Shared clonotype analysis was performed with the tcR package in R, normalizing sharing by the product of cloneset sizes. Out-of-frame nonproductive sequences were analyzed to study raw recombination free of thymic and clonal selection effects. Through fastp at Q25 and MiXCR, TCRdb rebuilt clones from the public reads, retaining in-frame beta chains. All rows with the same CDR3 protein become a single entry with the most common DNA and genes. TCRdb, not the authors, supplied the V and J calls. Counted in this sample were 700,000 or so distinct CDR3 sequences; 8.5% to 9.5% of them appeared once. The ten largest clones capture 0.98% of the sample.

These same records also appear under a second study, on yellow fever vaccine responses in identical twins. From that second study: The T cell response to vaccination in identical twins was reported by the authors to appear partly convergent and partly personalized. The study precisely tracked vaccine-responding T cell clones in identical twins.

This receptor was obtained from a woman aged 18 to 35 in good health. The sequenced sample consisted of PBMCs. Recombination joined TRBV2 with TRBJ2-1, with an unclear D gene assignment. For the CDR3, the sequence is CASSEGEDEQFF. The DNA is as follows: TGTGCCAGCAGTGAAGGCGAGGATGAGCAGTTCTTC.